This T cell receptor beta chain was captured by sequencing in a study of T cells in Graves' hyperthyroidism and ophthalmopathy. This CDR3 is 15 amino acids long. Germline V CDR1 and CDR2: SEHNR, FQNEAQ (reference sequence). The V and J ends lost 4 bases and 6 bases, in that order; junction bases with no gene match: 9. Amplified TCR beta CDR3 regions came from RNA transcripts. An initial round of RT-PCR targeting the TCR CDR3 relied on the HTBI primer set. One entry per CDR3 protein, called by TCRdb with MiXCR from the multiplex PCR reads. The sample holds about 640,000 distinct CDR3 sequences, around 20% seen once. This clonotype was seen repeatedly, ten times or more.

The V gene is TRBV7-9, the J gene TRBJ2-7, with 10 positions matching TRBD1. The source material was blood. This TCR derives from a man aged 25-45 years with Graves' ophthalmopathy. The CDR3 region is CASSSLDRGLGEQYF. The CDR3, as DNA: TGTGCCAGCAGCTCCCTAGACAGGGGGCTGGGCGAGCAGTACTTC.